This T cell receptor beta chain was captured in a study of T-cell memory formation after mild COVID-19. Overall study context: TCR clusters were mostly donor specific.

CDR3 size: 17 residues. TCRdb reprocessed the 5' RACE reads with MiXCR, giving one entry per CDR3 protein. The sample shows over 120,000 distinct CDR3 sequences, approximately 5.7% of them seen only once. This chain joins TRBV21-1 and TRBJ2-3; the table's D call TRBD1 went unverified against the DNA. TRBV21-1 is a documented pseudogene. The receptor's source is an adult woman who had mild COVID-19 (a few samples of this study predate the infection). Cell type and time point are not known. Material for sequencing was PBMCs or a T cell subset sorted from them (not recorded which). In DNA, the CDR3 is TGTGCCAGCAGCAAAGAGGAGACGAGGGGGGGCACAGATACGCAGTATTTT. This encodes CASSKEETRGGTDTQYF.